This TCR beta chain was retrieved from a study of T-cell reconstitution after alpha-beta-depleted transplantation in children. The TCRbeta library was prepared with unique molecular identifiers. TCRdb recomputed calls from the PCR reads with MiXCR, one row per CDR3 protein. The data contain under 300,000 distinct CDR3 sequences, around 10% of them seen just once; the ten biggest clones take up about a quarter. Whole-study findings and limits: At one year after transplant, newly produced T cells mostly accounted for T-cell counts and diversity. Surviving thymic progenitors and recipient T cells were the source of high TCRbeta diversity at day 60 in some patients. As was reported, about two months after transplant, alpha-beta T cells came from several hundred expanded graft clones.

Trimming removed 3 bases from V and 6 bases from J; junction bases left unmatched: 9. The V gene's germline CDR1 is DFQATT and CDR2 SNEGSKA (reference sequence). The CDR3 contains 14 residues. This clonotype was seen many times. Its antigen remains unidentified. The clonotype comes from a male patient aged 2 to 10 who had a stem cell transplant for chronic granulomatous disease, so the T cells may come from the graft donor. This chain uses TRBV20-1 with TRBJ2-3, with 7 bases aligning to TRBD2. This specimen was peripheral blood, taken 180 days after TCRalphabeta/CD19-depleted stem cell transplant. CDR3 coding DNA: TGCAGTGCTAGTGTTCTAGCGGCCTCCGATACGCAGTATTTT. This sequence encodes CSASVLAASDTQYF.